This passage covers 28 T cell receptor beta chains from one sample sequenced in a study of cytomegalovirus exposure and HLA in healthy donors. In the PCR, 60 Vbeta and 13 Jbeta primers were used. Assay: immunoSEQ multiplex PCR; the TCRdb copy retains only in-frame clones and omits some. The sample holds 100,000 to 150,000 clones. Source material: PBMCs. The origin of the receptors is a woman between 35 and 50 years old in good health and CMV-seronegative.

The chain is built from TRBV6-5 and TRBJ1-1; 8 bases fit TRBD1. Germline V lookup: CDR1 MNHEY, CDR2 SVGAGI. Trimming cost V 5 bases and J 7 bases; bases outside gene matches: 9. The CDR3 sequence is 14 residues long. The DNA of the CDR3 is TGTGCCAGCAGTCCTAACGGACAGGGCGGTGAAGCTTTCTTT. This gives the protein CASSPNGQGGEAFF.

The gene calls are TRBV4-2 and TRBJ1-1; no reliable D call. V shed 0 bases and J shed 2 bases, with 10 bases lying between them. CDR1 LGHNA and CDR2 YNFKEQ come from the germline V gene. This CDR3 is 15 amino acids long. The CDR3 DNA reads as TGTGCCAGCAGCCAAGAGCGGAATCTCAACACTGAAGCTTTCTTT. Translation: CASSQERNLNTEAFF.

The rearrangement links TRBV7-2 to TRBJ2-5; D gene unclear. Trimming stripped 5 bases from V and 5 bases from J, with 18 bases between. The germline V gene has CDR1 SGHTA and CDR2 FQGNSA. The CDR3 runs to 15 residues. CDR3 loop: CASSVNAVLSETQYF. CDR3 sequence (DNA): TGTGCCAGCAGCGTCAATGCGGTACTGTCGGAGACCCAGTACTTC.

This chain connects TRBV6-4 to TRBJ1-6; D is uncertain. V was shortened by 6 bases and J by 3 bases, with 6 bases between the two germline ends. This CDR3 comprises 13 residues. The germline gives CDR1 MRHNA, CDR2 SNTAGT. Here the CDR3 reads CASSYSYNSPLHF. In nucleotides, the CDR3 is TGTGCCAGCAGCTACAGCTATAATTCACCCCTCCACTTT.

The CDR3 here is CASSPRDRGRIQPQHF. CDR3 bases: TGTGCCAGCAGCCCGAGGGACAGGGGAAGGATTCAGCCCCAGCATTTT. The J gene is TRBJ1-5, the V gene TRBV7-8, with 10 bases identical to TRBD1. From germline, CDR1 is SGHVS and CDR2 FQNEAQ. The CDR3 length is 16 residues. The ends lost 5 bases at V and 6 bases at J; junction bases unmatched: 10.

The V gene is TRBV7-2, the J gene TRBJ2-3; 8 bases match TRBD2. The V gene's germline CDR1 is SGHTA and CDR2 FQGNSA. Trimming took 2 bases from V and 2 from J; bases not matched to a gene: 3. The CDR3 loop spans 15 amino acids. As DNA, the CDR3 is TGTGCCAGCAGCTTACCGCGGGGGGTCACAGATACGCAGTATTTT. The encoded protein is CASSLPRGVTDTQYF.

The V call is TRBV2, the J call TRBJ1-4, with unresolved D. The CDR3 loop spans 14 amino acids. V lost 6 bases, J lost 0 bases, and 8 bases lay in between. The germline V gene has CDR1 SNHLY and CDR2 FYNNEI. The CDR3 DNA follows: TGTGCCAGCAGCCCACAATCAACTAATGAAAAACTGTTTTTT. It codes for CASSPQSTNEKLFF.

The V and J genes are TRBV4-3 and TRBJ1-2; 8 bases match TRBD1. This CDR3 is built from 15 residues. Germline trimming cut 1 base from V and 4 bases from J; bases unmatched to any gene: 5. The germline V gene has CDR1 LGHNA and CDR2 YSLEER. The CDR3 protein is CASSQVTGGGYGYTF. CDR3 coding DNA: TGCGCCAGCAGCCAAGTCACAGGGGGGGGCTATGGCTACACCTTC.

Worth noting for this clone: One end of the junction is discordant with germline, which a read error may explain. The CDR3 spells CASSTGQTKGNEPQHF. CDR3 nucleotides: TGTGCCAGTAGTACAGGACAGACAAAAGGCAATGAGCCCCAGCATTTT. V usage is TRBV19 and J usage is TRBJ1-5, with a weak D call TRBD1 (6 bases). The CDR3 sequence is 16 residues long. Germline loops: CDR1 LNHDA, CDR2 SQIVND (reference sequence).

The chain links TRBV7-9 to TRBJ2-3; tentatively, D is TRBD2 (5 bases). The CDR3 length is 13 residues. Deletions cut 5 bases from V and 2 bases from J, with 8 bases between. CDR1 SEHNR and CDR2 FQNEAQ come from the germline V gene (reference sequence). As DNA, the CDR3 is TGTGCCAGCAGCCCCGGACTCACAGATACGCAGTATTTT. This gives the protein CASSPGLTDTQYF.

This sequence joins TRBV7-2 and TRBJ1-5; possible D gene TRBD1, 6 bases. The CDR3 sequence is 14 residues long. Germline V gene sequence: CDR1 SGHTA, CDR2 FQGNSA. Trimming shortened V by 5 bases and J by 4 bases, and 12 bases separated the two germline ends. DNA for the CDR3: TGTGCCAGCAGCCAGGGGAGTTTTAATCAGCCCCAGCATTTT. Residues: CASSQGSFNQPQHF.

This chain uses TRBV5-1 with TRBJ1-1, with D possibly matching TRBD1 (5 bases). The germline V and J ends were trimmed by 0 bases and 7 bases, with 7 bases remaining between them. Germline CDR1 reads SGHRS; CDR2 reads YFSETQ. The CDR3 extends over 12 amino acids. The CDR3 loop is CASSLGGREAFF. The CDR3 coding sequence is TGCGCCAGCAGCTTGGGGGGCCGTGAAGCTTTCTTT.

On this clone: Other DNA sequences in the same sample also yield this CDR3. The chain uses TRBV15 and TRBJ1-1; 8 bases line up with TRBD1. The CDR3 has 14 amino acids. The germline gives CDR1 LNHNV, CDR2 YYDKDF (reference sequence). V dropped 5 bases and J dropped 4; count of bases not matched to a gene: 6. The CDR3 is CATSRTGGGTEAFF. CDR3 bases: TGTGCCACCAGCCGTACAGGGGGGGGCACTGAAGCTTTCTTT.

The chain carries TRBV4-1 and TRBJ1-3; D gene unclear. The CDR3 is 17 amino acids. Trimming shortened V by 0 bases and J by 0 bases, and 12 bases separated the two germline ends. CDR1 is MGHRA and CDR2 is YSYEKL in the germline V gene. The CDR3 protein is CASSQEDNPFSGNTIYF. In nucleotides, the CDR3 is TGCGCCAGCAGCCAAGAAGACAACCCCTTCTCTGGAAACACCATATATTTT.

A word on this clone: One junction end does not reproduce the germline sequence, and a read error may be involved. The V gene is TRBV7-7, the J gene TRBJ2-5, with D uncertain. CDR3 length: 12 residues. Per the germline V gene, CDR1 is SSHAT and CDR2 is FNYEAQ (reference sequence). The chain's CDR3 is CASSPGKETQYF. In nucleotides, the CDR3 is TGTGCTAGCAGCCCGGGTAAAGAGACCCAGTACTTC.

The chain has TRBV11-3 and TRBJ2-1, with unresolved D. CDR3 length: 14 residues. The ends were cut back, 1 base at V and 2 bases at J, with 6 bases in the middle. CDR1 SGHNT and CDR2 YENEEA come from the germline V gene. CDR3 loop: CASSLASAYNEQFF. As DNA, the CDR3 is TGTGCCAGCAGCTTAGCCAGTGCCTACAATGAGCAGTTCTTC. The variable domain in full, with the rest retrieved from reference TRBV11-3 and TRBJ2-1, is EAGVVQSPRYKIIEKKQPVAFWCNPISGHNTLYWYLQNLGQGPELLIRYENEEAVDDSQLPKDRFSAERLKGVDSTLKIQPAELGDSAVYLCASSLASAYNEQFFGPGTRLTVL.

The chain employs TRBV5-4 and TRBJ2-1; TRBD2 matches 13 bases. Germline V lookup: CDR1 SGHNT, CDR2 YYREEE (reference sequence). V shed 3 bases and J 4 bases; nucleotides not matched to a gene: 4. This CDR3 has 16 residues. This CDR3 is CASSSRTSGGYNEQFF. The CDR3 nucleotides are TGTGCCAGCAGCTCGAGGACTAGCGGGGGTTACAATGAGCAGTTCTTC. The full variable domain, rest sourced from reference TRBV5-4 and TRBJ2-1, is ETGVTQSPTHLIKTRGQQVTLRCSSQSGHNTVSWYQQALGQGPQFIFQYYREEENGRGNFPPRFSGLQFPNYSSELNVNALELDDSALYLCASSSRTSGGYNEQFFGPGTRLTVL.

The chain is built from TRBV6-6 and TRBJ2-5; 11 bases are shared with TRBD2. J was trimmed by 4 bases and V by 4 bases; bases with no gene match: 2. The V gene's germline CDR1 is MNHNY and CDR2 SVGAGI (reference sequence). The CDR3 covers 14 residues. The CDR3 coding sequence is TGTGCCAGCAGTTTCGGGACTAGCGGAGAGACCCAGTACTTC. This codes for CASSFGTSGETQYF.

DNA of the CDR3: TGTGCCAGCAGCCTGGAGGGGCTCGTTGGAAACACCATATATTTT. Protein product: CASSLEGLVGNTIYF. The chain carries TRBV7-3 and TRBJ1-3; a weak D match, TRBD1 (5 bases). Germline V gene lookup returns CDR1 SGHTA and CDR2 FQGTGA. With 5 bases removed from V and 3 bases from J, the gap between germline ends came to 14 bases. The CDR3 consists of 15 residues.

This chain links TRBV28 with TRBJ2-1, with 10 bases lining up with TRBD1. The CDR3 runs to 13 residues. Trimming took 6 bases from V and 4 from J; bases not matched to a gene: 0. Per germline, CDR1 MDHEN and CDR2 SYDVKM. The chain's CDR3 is CASRGQGYNEQFF. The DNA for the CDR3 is TGTGCCAGCAGGGGACAGGGGTACAATGAGCAGTTCTTC.

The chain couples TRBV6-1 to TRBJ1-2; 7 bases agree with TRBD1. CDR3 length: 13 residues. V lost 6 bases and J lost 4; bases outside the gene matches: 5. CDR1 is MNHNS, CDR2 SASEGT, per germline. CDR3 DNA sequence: TGTGCCAGCAGACGGGGACAGCGCTATGGCTACACCTTC. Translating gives CASRRGQRYGYTF.

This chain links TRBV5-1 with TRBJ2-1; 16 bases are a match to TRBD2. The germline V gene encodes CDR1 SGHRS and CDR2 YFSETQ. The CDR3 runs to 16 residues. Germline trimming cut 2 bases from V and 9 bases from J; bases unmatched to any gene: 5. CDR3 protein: CASSFGTSGGAGEQFF. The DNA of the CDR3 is TGCGCCAGCAGCTTCGGGACTAGCGGGGGGGCGGGTGAGCAGTTCTTC.

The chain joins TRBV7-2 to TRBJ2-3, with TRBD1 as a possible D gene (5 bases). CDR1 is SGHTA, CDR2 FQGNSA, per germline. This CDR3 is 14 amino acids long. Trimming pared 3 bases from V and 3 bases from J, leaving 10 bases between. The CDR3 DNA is TGTGCCAGCAGCTTGTCCCAGGGTACAGATACGCAGTATTTT. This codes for CASSLSQGTDTQYF.

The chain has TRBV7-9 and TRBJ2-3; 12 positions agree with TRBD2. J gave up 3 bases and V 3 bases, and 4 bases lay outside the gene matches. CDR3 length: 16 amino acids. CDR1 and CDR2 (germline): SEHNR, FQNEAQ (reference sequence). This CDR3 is CASSFLAGGQTDTQYF. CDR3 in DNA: TGTGCCAGCAGCTTTCTAGCGGGGGGGCAAACAGATACGCAGTATTTT. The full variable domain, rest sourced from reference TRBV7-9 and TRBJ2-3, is DTGVSQNPRHKITKRGQNVTFRCDPISEHNRLYWYRQTLGQGPEFLTYFQNEAQLEKSRLLSDRFSAERPKGSFSTLEIQRTEQGDSAMYLCASSFLAGGQTDTQYFGPGTRLTVL.

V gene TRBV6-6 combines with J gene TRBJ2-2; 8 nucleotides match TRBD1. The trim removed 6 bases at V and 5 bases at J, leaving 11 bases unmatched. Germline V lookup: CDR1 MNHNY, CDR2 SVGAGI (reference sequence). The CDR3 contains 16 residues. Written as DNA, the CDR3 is TGTGCCAGCAGCCCCCCCGGACAGGGAAAAACCGGGGAGCTGTTTTTT. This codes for CASSPPGQGKTGELFF.

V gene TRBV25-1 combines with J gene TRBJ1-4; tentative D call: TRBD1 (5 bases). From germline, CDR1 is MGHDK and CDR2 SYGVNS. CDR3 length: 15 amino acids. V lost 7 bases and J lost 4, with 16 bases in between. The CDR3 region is CASTRTGGYNEKLFF. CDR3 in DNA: TGTGCCAGCACCCGAACCGGGGGTTATAATGAAAAACTGTTTTTT. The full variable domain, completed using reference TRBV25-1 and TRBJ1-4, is EADIYQTPRYLVIGTGKKITLECSQTMGHDKMYWYQQDPGMELHLIHYSYGVNSTEKGDLSSESTVSRIRTEHFPLTLESARPSHTSQYLCASTRTGGYNEKLFFGSGTQLSVL.

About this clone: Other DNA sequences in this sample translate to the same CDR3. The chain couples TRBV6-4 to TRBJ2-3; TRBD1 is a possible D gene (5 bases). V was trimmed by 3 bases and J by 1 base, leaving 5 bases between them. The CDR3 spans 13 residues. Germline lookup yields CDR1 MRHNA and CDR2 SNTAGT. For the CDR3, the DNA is TGTGCCAGCAGTGAACAGGGCACAGATACGCAGTATTTT. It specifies CASSEQGTDTQYF.

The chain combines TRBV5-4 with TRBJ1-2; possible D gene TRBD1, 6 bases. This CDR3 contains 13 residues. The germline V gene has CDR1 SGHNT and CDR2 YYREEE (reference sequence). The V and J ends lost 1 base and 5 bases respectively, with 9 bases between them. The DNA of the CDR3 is TGTGCCAGCAGCTTGAACGGACAGTATGGCTACACCTTC. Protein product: CASSLNGQYGYTF.